A single sample gave rise to the 2 T cell receptor beta chains below, sequenced in a study of identical twins. MiXCR was run by TCRdb on the 5' RACE reads, yielding one entry per CDR3 protein. Seen here are 200,000 to 250,000 distinct CDR3 sequences, 6% to 8.5% observed once, and the top ten hold less than 6.5%. These records were also assigned to another study, of yellow fever vaccine responses in identical twins.

Material: CD8+ T cells sorted from blood. Source of these receptors: a woman under 30 in good health.

This clonotype has just one count. Compared with germline, one end of the junction differs, possibly owing to a read error. The rearrangement joins TRBV20-1 to TRBJ2-7; D possibly matches TRBD1 or TRBD2 (8 bases each). The CDR3 contains 17 residues. Germline V CDR1 and CDR2: DFQATT, SNEGSKA (reference sequence). CDR3 nucleotides: TGCTGTGCTGGACAGGGTACCTATAGCGGGACCTCCTACGAGCAGTACTTC. Translated: CCAGQGTYSGTSYEQYF.

The chain links TRBV20-1 to TRBJ1-1, with D unresolved. Germline V lookup: CDR1 DFQATT, CDR2 SNEGSKA (reference sequence). V was cut by 5 bases and J by 5 bases, with 9 bases left in between. The CDR3 has 11 residues. The CDR3, as DNA: TGCAGTGCTCGGAAGATAACTGAAGCTTTCTTT. Translating gives CSARKITEAFF.